These 11 T cell receptor beta chains originate from one sample sequenced in a study of shared clonotypes between healthy human individuals. TCRdb keeps only in-frame clones here, not all; method: immunoSEQ multiplex PCR. The sample contains about 730,000 clones, roughly 72% of which appear only once. The sample comprised memory CD4+ T cells sorted from blood. Subset: CD45RA-negative fraction. These receptors originate from a young woman in good health.

A remark on this clone: An end of the junction differs from the germline gene, which may be a read error. The rearrangement joins TRBV19 to TRBJ2-7, with D perhaps matching TRBD1 (5 bases). This CDR3 region has 14 residues. CDR1 is LNHDA, CDR2 SQIVND, per germline (reference sequence). CDR3 residues: CASSITGDSYEQYF. CDR3 nucleotide sequence: TGTGCCAGCAGTATAACAGGAGATTCCTACGAGCAGTACTTC.

This clone has more than one count but fewer than ten. The rearrangement links TRBV28 to TRBJ2-1; D uncertain. From germline, CDR1 is MDHEN and CDR2 SYDVKM. V gave up 3 bases and J gave up 0 bases, with 6 bases separating them. This CDR3 spans 14 amino acids. This CDR3 reads CASSFESSYNEQFF. The CDR3 nucleotides are TGTGCCAGCAGTTTCGAGAGCTCCTACAATGAGCAGTTCTTC.

J is TRBJ2-2 and V is TRBV7-9; D unresolved. The CDR3 covers 13 residues. The V gene lost 1 base and the J gene lost 7 bases, with 7 bases spanning the gap. CDR1 and CDR2 from the germline V gene are SEHNR and FQNEAQ (reference sequence). The CDR3 DNA follows: TGTGCCAGCAGCTTAGGGCAAATCGGGGAGCTGTTTTTT. Its protein product is CASSLGQIGELFF.

This clone appeared a few times. The chain employs TRBV30 and TRBJ1-5, with D perhaps matching TRBD1 (6 bases). The germline V and J ends were trimmed by 0 bases and 7 bases, with 10 bases remaining between them. The CDR3 has 13 amino acids. CDR1 is GTSNPN and CDR2 is SVGIG in the germline V gene (reference sequence). The CDR3 protein is CAWSVAGEQPQHF. The CDR3 DNA sequence: TGTGCCTGGAGTGTGGCAGGGGAACAGCCCCAGCATTTT.

This clone came up a few times. The rearrangement links TRBV5-1 to TRBJ2-6; 8 positions match TRBD1. The CDR3 spans 16 residues. V dropped 4 bases and J dropped 2; count of bases not matched to a gene: 5. Per germline, CDR1 SGHRS and CDR2 YFSETQ. In nucleotides, the CDR3 is TGCGCCAGCAGCAAAGACAGGGGACCTGGGGCCAACGTCCTGACTTTC. Amino acid sequence: CASSKDRGPGANVLTF.

This chain joins TRBV4-2 and TRBJ2-3, with 13 nucleotides matching TRBD2. This CDR3 comprises 19 residues. The trim removed 0 bases at V and 2 bases at J, leaving 8 bases unmatched. CDR1 is LGHNA, CDR2 YNFKEQ, per germline. The CDR3 reads CASSQDGLAGVRLTDTQYF. The CDR3 nucleotides are TGTGCCAGCAGCCAAGACGGACTAGCGGGAGTGCGGCTCACAGATACGCAGTATTTT.

Points on this clone: Other DNA sequences within the sample encode an identical CDR3. This sequence joins TRBV7-9 and TRBJ1-4; D not resolved. V was trimmed by 1 base and J by 0 bases, leaving 3 bases between them. The CDR3 totals 14 residues. From germline, CDR1 is SEHNR and CDR2 FQNEAQ (reference sequence). CDR3 sequence reads: CASSLGATNEKLFF. The CDR3 nucleotides are TGTGCCAGCAGCTTAGGTGCAACTAATGAAAAACTGTTTTTT.

The genes are TRBV7-2 and TRBJ2-7; D remains unclear. Germline V gives CDR1 SGHTA, CDR2 FQGNSA. V was trimmed by 1 base and J by 6 bases, leaving 13 bases between them. This CDR3 is 14 amino acids long. CDR3 protein: CASSLELIGFEQYF. The CDR3 nucleotides read TGTGCCAGCAGCTTAGAACTTATCGGGTTCGAGCAGTACTTC.

J is TRBJ2-7 and V is TRBV27; no definite D call. V was pared by 0 bases and J by 2 bases, with 11 bases between. Germline V gene data show CDR1 as MNHEY and CDR2 as SMNVEV (reference sequence). The CDR3 loop spans 15 amino acids. The CDR3 nucleotides read TGTGCCAGCAGTTTATCGGGATCCCACACCTACGAGCAGTACTTC. This translates into CASSLSGSHTYEQYF.

The rearrangement links TRBV5-4 to TRBJ2-3; D is possibly TRBD1 or TRBD2 (5 bases each). There are 16 residues in the CDR3. Germline V gene sequence: CDR1 SGHNT, CDR2 YYREEE (reference sequence). The V end lost 1 base, the J end lost 4 bases, and 16 bases lay between the germline ends. CDR3 sequence: CASSLIEELGADTQYF. The CDR3, as DNA: TGTGCCAGCAGCTTGATTGAGGAACTGGGGGCAGATACGCAGTATTTT.

This clone was seen at least ten times. This rearrangement joins TRBV6-6 to TRBJ1-2; possibly TRBD1 for D (5 bases). V lost 6 bases to trimming and J lost 6 bases, with 11 bases between them. The CDR3 covers 12 residues. Per the germline V gene, CDR1 is MNHNY and CDR2 is SVGAGI (reference sequence). CDR3 in amino acids: CASSRGGDGYTF. Written as DNA, the CDR3 is TGTGCCAGCAGCCGGGGAGGGGATGGCTACACCTTC.